This T cell receptor (beta chain) is drawn from a study of OX40 agonist ivuxolimab in advanced cancers. Findings and limits, study-wide: With doses of 0.1 to 3.0 mg/kg, CD4+ and CD8+ blood T cells had undergone clonal expansion by week 6. On average, CD8+ T cells showed a greater number of expanded clones than CD4+. Certain nonresponders likewise exhibited a low normalized T-cell clonal expansion.

This clone was detected a few times. Antigen: not known. TCRdb's table, derived via immunoSEQ multiplex PCR, lists solely in-frame clones and lacks some. This table holds about 60,000 clones, about 88% found once. Germline V gene lookup returns CDR1 SGHTA and CDR2 FQGTGA. The CDR3 spans 15 residues. V lost 5 bases to trimming and J lost 0 bases, with 11 bases between them. The specimen comprised CD4+ or CD8+ T cells sorted from blood, sampled in a trial of the OX40 agonist ivuxolimab. The TCR was taken from an adult with an advanced solid tumor such as melanoma, head and neck, liver or kidney cancer. J is TRBJ1-5 and V is TRBV7-3, with TRBD1 as a possible D gene (5 bases). CDR3 bases: TGTGCCAGCAGCCAGGGCAGGGTTAGCAATCAGCCCCAGCATTTT. This sequence encodes CASSQGRVSNQPQHF.